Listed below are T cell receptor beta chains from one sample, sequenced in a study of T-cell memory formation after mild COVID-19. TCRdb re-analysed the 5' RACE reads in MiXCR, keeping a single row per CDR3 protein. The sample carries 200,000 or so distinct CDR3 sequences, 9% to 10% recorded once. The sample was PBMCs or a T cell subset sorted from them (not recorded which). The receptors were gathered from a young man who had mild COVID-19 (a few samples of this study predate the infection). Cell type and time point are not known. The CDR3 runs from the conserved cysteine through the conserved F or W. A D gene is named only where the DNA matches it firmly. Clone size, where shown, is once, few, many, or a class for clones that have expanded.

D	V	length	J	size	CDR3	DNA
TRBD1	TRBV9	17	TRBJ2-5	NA	CASSVGGTGGFQETQYF	TGTGCCAGCAGCGTAGGGGGGACAGGGGGATTCCAAGAGACCCAGTACTTC
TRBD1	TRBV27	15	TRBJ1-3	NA	CASSWTGDSGNTIYF	TGTGCCAGCAGTTGGACAGGCGACTCTGGAAACACCATATATTTT
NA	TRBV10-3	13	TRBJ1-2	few	CAISDTSNYGYTF	TGTGCCATCAGTGACACGAGTAACTATGGCTACACCTTC
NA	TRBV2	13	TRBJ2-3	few	CASGPRVTDTQYF	TGTGCCAGCGGGCCCCGCGTCACAGATACGCAGTATTTT
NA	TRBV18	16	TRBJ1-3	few	CASSPREGGSGNTIYF	TGTGCCAGCTCACCGCGGGAAGGGGGCTCTGGAAACACCATATATTTT
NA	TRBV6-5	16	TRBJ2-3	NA	CASGEQGSEFTDTQYF	TGTGCCAGCGGGGAACAGGGAAGTGAGTTCACAGATACGCAGTATTTT
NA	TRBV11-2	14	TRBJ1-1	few	CASSFSTGNTEAFF	TGTGCCAGCAGCTTCTCGACAGGGAACACTGAAGCTTTCTTT
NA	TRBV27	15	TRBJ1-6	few	CASSLRGGQDSPLHF	TGTGCCAGCAGTCTAAGGGGGGGCCAAGATTCACCCCTCCACTTT
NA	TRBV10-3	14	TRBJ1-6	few	CAISLQVNNSPLHF	TGTGCCATCAGCCTACAGGTTAATAATTCACCCCTCCACTTT
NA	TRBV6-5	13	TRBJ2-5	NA	CASSRQLQETQYF	TGTGCCAGCAGCCGGCAGCTCCAAGAGACCCAGTACTTC
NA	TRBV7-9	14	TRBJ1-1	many	CASGWGFVNTEAFF	TGTGCCAGCGGTTGGGGGTTCGTCAACACTGAAGCTTTCTTT
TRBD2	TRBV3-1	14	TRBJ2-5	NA	CASMRLAGEETQYF	TGTGCCAGCATGCGTCTAGCGGGGGAAGAGACCCAGTACTTC
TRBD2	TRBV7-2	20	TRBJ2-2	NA	CASSLDGTPGLAGATGELFF	TGTGCCAGCAGCTTAGACGGGACCCCGGGACTAGCGGGGGCCACCGGGGAGCTGTTTTTT
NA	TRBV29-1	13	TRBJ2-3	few	CSVGRMHTDTQYF	TGCAGCGTCGGTAGGATGCACACAGATACGCAGTATTTT
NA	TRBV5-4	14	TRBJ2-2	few	CASTPGQNTGELFF	TGTGCCAGCACCCCGGGACAGAACACCGGGGAGCTGTTTTTT
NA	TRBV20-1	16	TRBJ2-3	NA	CSAQDAGKFGTDTQYF	TGCAGTGCCCAAGATGCGGGTAAATTCGGCACAGATACGCAGTATTTT
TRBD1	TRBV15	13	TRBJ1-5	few	CATSAQGRQPQHF	TGTGCCACCAGCGCACAGGGGAGACAGCCCCAGCATTTT
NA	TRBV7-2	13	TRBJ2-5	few	CASSSLPPQTQYF	TGTGCCAGCAGCTCACTCCCCCCCCAGACCCAGTACTTC
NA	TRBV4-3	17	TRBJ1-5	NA	CASSQDRTEGDNQPQHF	TGCGCCAGCAGCCAAGATCGGACTGAGGGGGACAATCAGCCCCAGCATTTT
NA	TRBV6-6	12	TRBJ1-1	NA	CASSYLDRRGFF	TGTGCCAGCAGTTACCTGGACAGAAGAGGTTTCTTT